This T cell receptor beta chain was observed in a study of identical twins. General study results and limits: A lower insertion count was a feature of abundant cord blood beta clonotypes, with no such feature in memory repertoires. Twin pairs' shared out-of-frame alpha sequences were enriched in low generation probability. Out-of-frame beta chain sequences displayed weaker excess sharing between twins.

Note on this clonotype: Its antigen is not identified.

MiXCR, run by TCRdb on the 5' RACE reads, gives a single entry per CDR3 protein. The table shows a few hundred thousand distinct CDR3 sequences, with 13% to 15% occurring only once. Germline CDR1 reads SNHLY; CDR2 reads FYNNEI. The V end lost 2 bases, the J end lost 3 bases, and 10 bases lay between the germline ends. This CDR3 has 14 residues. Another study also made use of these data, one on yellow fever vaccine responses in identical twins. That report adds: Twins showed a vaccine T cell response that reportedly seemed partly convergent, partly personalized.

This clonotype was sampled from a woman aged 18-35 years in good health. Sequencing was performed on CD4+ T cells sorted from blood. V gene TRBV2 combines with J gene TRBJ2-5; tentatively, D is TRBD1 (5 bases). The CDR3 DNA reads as TGTGCCAGCAGTGAAATGGGGCCCGAAGAGACCCAGTACTTC. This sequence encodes CASSEMGPEETQYF. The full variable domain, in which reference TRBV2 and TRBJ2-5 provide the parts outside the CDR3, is EPEVTQTPSHQVTQMGQEVILRCVPISNHLYFYWYRQILGQKVEFLVSFYNNEISEKSEIFDDQFSVERPDGSNFTLKIRSTKLEDSAMYFCASSEMGPEETQYFGPGTRLLVL.